Below are 7 T cell receptor beta chains sequenced from a single sample in a study of T cell responses to AZD1222 COVID-19 vaccine. Method: immunoSEQ multiplex PCR; TCRdb's copy keeps in-frame clones and lacks some. This table has 95,000 to 150,000 clones, roughly 91% appearing once. This specimen was peripheral blood, taken on day 0 of MenACWY control vaccination. The receptors shown here come from an adult in good health.

The chain carries TRBV19 and TRBJ1-5; D gene unclear. CDR1 LNHDA and CDR2 SQIVND come from the germline V gene (reference sequence). V lost 6 bases, J lost 5 bases, and 14 bases lay in between. This CDR3 is 14 amino acids long. For the CDR3, the DNA is TGTGCCAGTAGCCCGGGTCGTCATGATCAGCCCCAGCATTTT. Its protein is CASSPGRHDQPQHF.

The CDR3: CASSLAGRDNSALHF. In DNA, the CDR3 is TGTGCCAGCAGCTTAGCGGGACGGGATAATTCGGCCCTCCACTTT. V usage is TRBV11-2 and J usage is TRBJ1-6, with D perhaps matching TRBD1 (5 bases). The CDR3 has 15 residues. In germline, CDR1 is SGHAT, CDR2 FQNNGV. The germline V and J ends were trimmed by 1 base and 14 bases, with 18 bases remaining between them.

This clone was counted only a few times. This chain links TRBV5-6 with TRBJ2-4; D is undetermined. Trimming left V 0 bases short and J 0 bases short, with 7 bases between. This CDR3 has 15 residues. The germline V gene encodes CDR1 SGHDT and CDR2 YYEEEE. The CDR3 DNA is TGTGCCAGCAGCTTGGTGCGTTTAGCCAAAAACATTCAGTACTTC. Translated, it gives CASSLVRLAKNIQYF.

The chain combines TRBV7-9 with TRBJ2-1; D ambiguous. The V end lost 4 bases, the J end lost 7 bases, and 20 bases lay between the germline ends. This CDR3 is built from 16 residues. CDR1 SEHNR and CDR2 FQNEAQ come from the germline V gene (reference sequence). The CDR3, as DNA: TGTGCCAGCAGCTCCTTTCCGAATCCCCCCTTAAATGAGCAGTTCTTC. It yields the protein CASSSFPNPPLNEQFF.

The chain combines TRBV29-1 with TRBJ1-2; D remains ambiguous. Between the trimmed V and J ends, which lost 2 bases and 4 bases, there was a span of 2 bases. Germline V gene data show CDR1 as SQVTM and CDR2 as ANQGSEA. The CDR3 spans 10 residues. The CDR3 loop is CSVESYGYTF. The CDR3 DNA is TGCAGCGTTGAAAGCTATGGCTACACCTTC.

CDR3 DNA sequence: TGTGCCAGCAGTACGGACAGGGCGAACACCGGGGAGCTGTTTTTT. This sequence encodes CASSTDRANTGELFF. V usage is TRBV6-5 and J usage is TRBJ2-2; 8 bases line up with TRBD1. CDR3 length: 15 amino acids. The V and J ends lost 5 bases and 0 bases, in that order; junction bases with no gene match: 2. Germline-derived CDR1 and CDR2 are MNHEY and SVGAGI.

V is TRBV5-5 and J is TRBJ2-1, with 8 bases identical to TRBD1. The V segment lost 5 bases and the J segment 5 bases; nucleotides outside the gene matches: 9. The germline CDR1 and CDR2 sequences are SGHKS and YYEKEE (reference sequence). This CDR3 has 15 amino acids. CDR3 DNA sequence: TGTGCCAGCAGTTCTCAGGGGGCAGGGGACAATGAGCAGTTCTTC. It specifies CASSSQGAGDNEQFF.